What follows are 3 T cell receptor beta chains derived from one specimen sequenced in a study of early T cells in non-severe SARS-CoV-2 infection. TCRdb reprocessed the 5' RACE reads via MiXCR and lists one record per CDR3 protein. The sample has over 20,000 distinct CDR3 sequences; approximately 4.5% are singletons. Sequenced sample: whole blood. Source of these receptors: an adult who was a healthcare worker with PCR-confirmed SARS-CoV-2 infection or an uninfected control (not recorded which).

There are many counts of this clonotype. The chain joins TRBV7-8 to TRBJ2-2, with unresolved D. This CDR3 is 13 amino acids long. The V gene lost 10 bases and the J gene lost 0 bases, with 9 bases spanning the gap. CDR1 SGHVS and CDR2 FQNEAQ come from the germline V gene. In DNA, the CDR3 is TGTGCCACTTTGGCCGCGAACACCGGGGAGCTGTTTTTT. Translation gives CATLAANTGELFF.

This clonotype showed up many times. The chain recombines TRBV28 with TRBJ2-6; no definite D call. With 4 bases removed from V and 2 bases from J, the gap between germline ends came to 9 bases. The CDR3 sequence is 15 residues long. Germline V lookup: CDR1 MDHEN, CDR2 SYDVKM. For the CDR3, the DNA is TGTGCCAGCAGTTCCGCCAAACCTGGGGCCAACGTCCTGACTTTC. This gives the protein CASSSAKPGANVLTF.

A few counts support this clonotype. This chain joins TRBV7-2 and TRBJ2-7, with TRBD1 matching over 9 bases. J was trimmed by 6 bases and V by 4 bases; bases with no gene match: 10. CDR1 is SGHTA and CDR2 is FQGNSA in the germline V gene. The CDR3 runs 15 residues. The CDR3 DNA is TGTGCCAGCAGCTCGACAGGGGGATGGCTCCTCGAGCAGTACTTC. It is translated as CASSSTGGWLLEQYF. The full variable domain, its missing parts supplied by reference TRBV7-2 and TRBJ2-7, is GAGVSQSPSNKVTEKGKDVELRCDPISGHTALYWYRQSLGQGLEFLIYFQGNSAPDKSGLPSDRFSAERTGGSVSTLTIQRTQQEDSAVYLCASSSTGGWLLEQYFGPGTRLTVT.